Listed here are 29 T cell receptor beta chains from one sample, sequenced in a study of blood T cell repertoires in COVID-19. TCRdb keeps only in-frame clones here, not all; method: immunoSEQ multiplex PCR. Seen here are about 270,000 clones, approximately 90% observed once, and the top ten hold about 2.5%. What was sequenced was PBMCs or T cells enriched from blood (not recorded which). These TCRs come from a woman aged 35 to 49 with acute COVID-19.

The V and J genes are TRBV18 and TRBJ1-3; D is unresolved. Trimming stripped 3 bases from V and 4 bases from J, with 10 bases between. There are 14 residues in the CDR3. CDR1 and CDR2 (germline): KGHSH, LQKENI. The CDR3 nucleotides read TGTGCCAGCTCACCGAATCAGGTCGGAAACACCATATATTTT. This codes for CASSPNQVGNTIYF.

CDR3 bases: TGTGCCAGCAGCGTAGCGACAGAAGGAATCACTGAAGCTTTCTTT. It codes for CASSVATEGITEAFF. The chain recombines TRBV9 with TRBJ1-1; TRBD1 might be the D (5 bases). CDR1 is SGDLS and CDR2 is YYNGEE in the germline V gene. The CDR3 spans 15 residues. V lost 0 bases and J lost 4, with 13 bases in between. Full variable domain (outside the CDR3, taken from reference TRBV9 and TRBJ1-1): DSGVTQTPKHLITATGQRVTLRCSPRSGDLSVYWYQQSLDQGLQFLIQYYNGEERAKGNILERFSAQQFPDLHSELNLSSLELGDSALYFCASSVATEGITEAFFGQGTRLTVV.

CDR3 region: CASSWGVPGLSYEQYF. CDR3 sequence (DNA): TGCGCCAGCAGCTGGGGAGTGCCAGGCTTAAGTTACGAGCAGTACTTC. The chain employs TRBV5-1 and TRBJ2-7; D is perhaps TRBD2 (5 bases). Germline CDR1 is SGHRS and CDR2 is YFSETQ. The ends were cut back, 3 bases at V and 4 bases at J, with 20 bases in the middle. The CDR3 is 16 amino acids.

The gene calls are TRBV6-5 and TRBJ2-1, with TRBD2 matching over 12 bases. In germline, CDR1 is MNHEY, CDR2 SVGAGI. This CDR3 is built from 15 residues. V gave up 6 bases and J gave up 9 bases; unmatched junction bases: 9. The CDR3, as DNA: TGTGCCAGCAGCCCAGGCCGACTAGCGGGAGCTGAGCAGTTCTTC. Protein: CASSPGRLAGAEQFF.

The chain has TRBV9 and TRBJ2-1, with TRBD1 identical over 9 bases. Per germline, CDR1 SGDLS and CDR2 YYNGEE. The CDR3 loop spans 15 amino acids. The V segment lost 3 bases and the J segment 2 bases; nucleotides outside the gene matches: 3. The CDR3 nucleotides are TGTGCCAGCAGCGCGGACAGGGGAACCTACAATGAGCAGTTCTTC. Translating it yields CASSADRGTYNEQFF.

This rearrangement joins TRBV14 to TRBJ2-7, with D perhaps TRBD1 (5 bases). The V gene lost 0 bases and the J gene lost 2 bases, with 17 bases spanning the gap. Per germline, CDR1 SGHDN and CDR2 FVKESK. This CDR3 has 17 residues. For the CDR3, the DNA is TGTGCCAGCAGCCAAGATCGGTGGCAGGGTGGCACCTACGAGCAGTACTTC. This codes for CASSQDRWQGGTYEQYF. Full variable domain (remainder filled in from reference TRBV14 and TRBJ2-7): EAGVTQFPSHSVIEKGQTVTLRCDPISGHDNLYWYRRVMGKEIKFLLHFVKESKQDESGMPNNRFLAERTGGTYSTLKVQPAELEDSGVYFCASSQDRWQGGTYEQYFGPGTRLTVT.

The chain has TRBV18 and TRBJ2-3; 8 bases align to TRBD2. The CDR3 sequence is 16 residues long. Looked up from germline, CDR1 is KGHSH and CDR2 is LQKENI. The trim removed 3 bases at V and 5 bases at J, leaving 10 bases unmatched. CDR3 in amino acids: CASSPVIAGKGDTQYF. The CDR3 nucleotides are TGTGCCAGCTCACCTGTGATAGCGGGAAAGGGAGATACGCAGTATTTT.

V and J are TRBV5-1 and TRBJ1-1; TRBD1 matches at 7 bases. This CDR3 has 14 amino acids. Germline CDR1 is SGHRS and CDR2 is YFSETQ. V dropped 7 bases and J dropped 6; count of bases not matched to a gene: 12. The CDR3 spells CASFDRDGPSEAFF. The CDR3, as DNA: TGCGCCAGCTTCGACAGGGATGGTCCCTCTGAAGCTTTCTTT.

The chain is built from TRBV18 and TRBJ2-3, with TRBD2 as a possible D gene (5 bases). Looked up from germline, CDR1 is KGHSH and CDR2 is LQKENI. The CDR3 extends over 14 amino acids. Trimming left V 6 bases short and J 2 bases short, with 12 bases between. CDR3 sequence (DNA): TGTGCCAGCTCGCCCGGTCGGGACACAGATACGCAGTATTTT. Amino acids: CASSPGRDTDTQYF.

CDR3 sequence reads: CASSLDRVVSSPLHF. The CDR3 coding sequence is TGCGCCAGCAGCTTGGACAGGGTCGTCAGTTCACCCCTCCACTTT. The rearrangement joins TRBV5-1 to TRBJ1-6, with D possibly matching TRBD1 (6 bases). This CDR3 is 15 amino acids long. V dropped 0 bases and J dropped 9 bases, with 13 bases sitting between them. CDR1 SGHRS and CDR2 YFSETQ come from the germline V gene.

The CDR3 DNA reads TGTGCCAGCAGCTTTTTTCAGGGGGGTTTGGATGGCTACACCTTC. It is translated as CASSFFQGGLDGYTF. The gene calls are TRBV7-2 and TRBJ1-2, with 7 bases aligning to TRBD1. Germline CDR1 SGHTA, CDR2 FQGNSA. The ends lost 3 bases at V and 6 bases at J; junction bases unmatched: 10. The CDR3 loop spans 15 amino acids.

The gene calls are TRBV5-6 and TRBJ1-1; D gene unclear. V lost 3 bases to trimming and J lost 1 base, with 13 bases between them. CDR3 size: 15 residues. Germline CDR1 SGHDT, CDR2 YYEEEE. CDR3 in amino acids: CASSSIVVSNTEAFF. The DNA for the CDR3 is TGTGCCAGCAGCTCCATCGTAGTTTCGAACACTGAAGCTTTCTTT.

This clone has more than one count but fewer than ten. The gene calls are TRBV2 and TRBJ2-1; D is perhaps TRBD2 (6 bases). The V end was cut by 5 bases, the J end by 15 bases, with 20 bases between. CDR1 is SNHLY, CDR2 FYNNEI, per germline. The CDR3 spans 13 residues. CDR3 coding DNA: TGTGCCAGCAGTCCATCCGGGGGTCGAGGGCGGTTCTTC. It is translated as CASSPSGGRGRFF.

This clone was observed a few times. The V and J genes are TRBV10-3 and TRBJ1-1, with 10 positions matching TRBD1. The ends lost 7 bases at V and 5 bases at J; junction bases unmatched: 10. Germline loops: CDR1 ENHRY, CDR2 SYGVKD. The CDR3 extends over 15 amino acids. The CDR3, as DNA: TGTGCCATCAATTCCCCGGGACAGGGGATTACTGAAGCTTTCTTT. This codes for CAINSPGQGITEAFF.

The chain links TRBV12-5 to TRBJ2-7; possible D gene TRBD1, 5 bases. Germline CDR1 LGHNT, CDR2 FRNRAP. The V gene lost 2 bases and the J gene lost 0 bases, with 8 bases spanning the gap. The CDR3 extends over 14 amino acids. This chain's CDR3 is CASGLQGSSYEQYF. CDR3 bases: TGTGCTAGTGGTTTGCAGGGCAGCTCCTACGAGCAGTACTTC.

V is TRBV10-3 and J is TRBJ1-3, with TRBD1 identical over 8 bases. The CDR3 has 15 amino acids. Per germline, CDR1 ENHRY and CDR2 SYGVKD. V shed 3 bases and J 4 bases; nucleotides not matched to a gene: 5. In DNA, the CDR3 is TGTGCCATCAGTGAAGGGACAGGTTTCGGAAACACCATATATTTT. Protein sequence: CAISEGTGFGNTIYF.

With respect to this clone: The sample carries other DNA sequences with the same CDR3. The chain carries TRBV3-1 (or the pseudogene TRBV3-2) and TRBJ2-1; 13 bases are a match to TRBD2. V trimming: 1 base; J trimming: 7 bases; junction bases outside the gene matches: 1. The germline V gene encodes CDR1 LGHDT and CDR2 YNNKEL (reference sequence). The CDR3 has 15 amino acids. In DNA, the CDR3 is TGTGCCAGCAGCCAAGGGACTAGCGGGAGTAATGAGCAGTTCTTC. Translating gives CASSQGTSGSNEQFF.

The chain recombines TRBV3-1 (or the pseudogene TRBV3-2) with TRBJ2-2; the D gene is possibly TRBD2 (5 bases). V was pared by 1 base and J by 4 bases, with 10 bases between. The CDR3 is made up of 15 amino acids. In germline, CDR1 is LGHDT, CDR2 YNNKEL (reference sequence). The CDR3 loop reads CASSQVLLGTGELFF. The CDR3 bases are TGTGCCAGCAGCCAAGTCCTACTAGGCACCGGGGAGCTGTTTTTT.

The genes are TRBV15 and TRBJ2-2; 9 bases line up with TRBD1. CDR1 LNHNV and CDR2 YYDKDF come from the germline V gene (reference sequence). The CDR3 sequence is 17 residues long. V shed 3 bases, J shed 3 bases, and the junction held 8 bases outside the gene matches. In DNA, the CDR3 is TGTGCCACCAGCAGGGTCCCGGGACAGGGTTACACCGGGGAGCTGTTTTTT. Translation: CATSRVPGQGYTGELFF. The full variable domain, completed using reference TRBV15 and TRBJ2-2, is DAMVIQNPRYQVTQFGKPVTLSCSQTLNHNVMYWYQQKSSQAPKLLFHYYDKDFNNEADTPDNFQSRRPNTSFCFLDIRSPGLGDTAMYLCATSRVPGQGYTGELFFGEGSRLTVL.

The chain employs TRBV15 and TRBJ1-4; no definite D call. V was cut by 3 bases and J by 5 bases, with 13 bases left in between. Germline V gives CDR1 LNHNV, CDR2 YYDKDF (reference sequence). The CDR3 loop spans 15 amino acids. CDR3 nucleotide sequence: TGTGCCACCAGCAGGGCTCAGAGAGGGAATGAAAAACTGTTTTTT. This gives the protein CATSRAQRGNEKLFF.

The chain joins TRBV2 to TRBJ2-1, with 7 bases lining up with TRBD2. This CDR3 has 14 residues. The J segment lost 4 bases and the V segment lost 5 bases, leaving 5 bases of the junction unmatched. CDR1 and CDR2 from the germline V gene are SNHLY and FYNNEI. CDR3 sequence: CASSTSDHYNEQFF. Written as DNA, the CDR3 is TGTGCCAGCAGTACTAGCGACCATTACAATGAGCAGTTCTTC.

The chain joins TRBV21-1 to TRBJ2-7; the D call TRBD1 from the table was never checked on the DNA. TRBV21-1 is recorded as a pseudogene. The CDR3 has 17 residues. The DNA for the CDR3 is TGTGCCAGCAGCAAGACATCAGCCGGGACAGGACCCTACGAGCAGTACTTC. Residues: CASSKTSAGTGPYEQYF.

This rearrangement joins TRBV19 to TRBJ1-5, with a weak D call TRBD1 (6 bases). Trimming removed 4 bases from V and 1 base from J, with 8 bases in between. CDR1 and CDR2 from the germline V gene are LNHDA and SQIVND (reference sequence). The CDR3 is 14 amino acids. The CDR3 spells CASSTGASNQPQHF. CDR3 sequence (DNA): TGTGCCAGTAGTACAGGGGCCAGCAATCAGCCCCAGCATTTT.

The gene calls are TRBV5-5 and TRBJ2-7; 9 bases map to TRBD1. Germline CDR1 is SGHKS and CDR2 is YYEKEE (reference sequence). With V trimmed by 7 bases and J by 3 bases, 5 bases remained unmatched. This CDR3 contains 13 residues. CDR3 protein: CASGRQGDYEQYF. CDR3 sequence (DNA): TGTGCCAGCGGGCGACAGGGGGACTACGAGCAGTACTTC.

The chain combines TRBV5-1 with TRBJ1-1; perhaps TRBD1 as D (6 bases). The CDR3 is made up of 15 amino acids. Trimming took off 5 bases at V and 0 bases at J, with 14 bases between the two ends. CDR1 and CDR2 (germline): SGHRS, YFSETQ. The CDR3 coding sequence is TGCGCCAGCAGTGACTCGACAGGCCTGAACACTGAAGCTTTCTTT. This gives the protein CASSDSTGLNTEAFF.

For the CDR3, the DNA is TGTGCCAGCAGGGACAGGGGTGGCGAGCAGTACTTC. It is translated as CASRDRGGEQYF. The V call is TRBV6-5, the J call TRBJ2-7; 9 nucleotides line up with TRBD1. The trim removed 6 bases at V and 6 bases at J, leaving 3 bases unmatched. CDR3 size: 12 residues. In germline, CDR1 is MNHEY, CDR2 SVGAGI.

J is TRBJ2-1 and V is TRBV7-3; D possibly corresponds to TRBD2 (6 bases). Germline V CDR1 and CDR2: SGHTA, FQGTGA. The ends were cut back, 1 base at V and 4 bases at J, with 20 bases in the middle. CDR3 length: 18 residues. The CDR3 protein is CASSLRGGATTTYNEQFF. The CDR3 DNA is TGTGCCAGCAGCTTAAGAGGAGGGGCGACTACGACGTACAATGAGCAGTTCTTC. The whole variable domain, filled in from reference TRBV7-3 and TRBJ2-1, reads GAGVSQTPSNKVTEKGKYVELRCDPISGHTALYWYRQSLGQGPEFLIYFQGTGAADDSGLPNDRFFAVRPEGSVSTLKIQRTERGDSAVYLCASSLRGGATTTYNEQFFGPGTRLTVL.

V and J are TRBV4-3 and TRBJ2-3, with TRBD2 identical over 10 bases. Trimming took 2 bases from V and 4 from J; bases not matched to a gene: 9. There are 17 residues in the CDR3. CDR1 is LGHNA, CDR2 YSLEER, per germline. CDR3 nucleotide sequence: TGCGCCAGCAGCCAAACCTGGGCTAGCGGGAGTGCAGATACGCAGTATTTT. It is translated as CASSQTWASGSADTQYF.

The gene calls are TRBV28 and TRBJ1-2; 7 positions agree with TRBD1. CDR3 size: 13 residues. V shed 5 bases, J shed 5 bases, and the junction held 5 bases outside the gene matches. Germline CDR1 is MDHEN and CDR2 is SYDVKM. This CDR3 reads CASSGGTVYGYTF. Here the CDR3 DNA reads TGTGCCAGCAGTGGTGGGACAGTTTATGGCTACACCTTC.